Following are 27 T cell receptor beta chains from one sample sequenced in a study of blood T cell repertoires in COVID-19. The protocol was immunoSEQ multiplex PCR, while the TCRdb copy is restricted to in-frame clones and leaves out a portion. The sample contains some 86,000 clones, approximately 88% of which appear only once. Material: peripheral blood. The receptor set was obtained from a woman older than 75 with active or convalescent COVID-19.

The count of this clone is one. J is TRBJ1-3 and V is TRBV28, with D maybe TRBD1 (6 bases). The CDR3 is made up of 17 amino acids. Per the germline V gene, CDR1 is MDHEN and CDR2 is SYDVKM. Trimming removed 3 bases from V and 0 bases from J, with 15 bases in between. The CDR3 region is CASSFGRGKFSGNTIYF. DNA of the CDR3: TGTGCCAGCAGTTTCGGCAGGGGCAAATTCTCTGGAAACACCATATATTTT.

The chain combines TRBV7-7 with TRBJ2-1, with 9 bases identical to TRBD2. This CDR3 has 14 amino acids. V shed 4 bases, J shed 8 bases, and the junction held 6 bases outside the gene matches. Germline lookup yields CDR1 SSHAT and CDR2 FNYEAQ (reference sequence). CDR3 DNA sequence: TGTGCCAGCAGCTCCGGACTAGCGCGCGATGAGCAGTTCTTC. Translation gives CASSSGLARDEQFF.

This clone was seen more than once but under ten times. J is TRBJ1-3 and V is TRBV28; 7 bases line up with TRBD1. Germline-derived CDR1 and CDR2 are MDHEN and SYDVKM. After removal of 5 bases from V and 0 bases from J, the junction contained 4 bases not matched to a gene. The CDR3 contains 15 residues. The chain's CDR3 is CASSTGTVSGNTIYF. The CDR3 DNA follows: TGTGCCAGCAGTACCGGGACAGTCTCTGGAAACACCATATATTTT.

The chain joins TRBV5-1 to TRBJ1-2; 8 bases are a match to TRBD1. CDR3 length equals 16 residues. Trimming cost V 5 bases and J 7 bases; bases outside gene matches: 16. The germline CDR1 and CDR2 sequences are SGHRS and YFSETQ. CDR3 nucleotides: TGCGCCAGCAGACCCGTTACAGGGGGAGAGGTTGGTGGCTACACCTTC. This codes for CASRPVTGGEVGGYTF.

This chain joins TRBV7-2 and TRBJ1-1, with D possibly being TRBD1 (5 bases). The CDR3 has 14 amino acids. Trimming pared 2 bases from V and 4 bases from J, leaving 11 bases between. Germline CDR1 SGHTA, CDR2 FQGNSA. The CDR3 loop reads CASSLLGGSTEAFF. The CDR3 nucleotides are TGTGCCAGCAGCTTATTGGGGGGATCCACTGAAGCTTTCTTT.

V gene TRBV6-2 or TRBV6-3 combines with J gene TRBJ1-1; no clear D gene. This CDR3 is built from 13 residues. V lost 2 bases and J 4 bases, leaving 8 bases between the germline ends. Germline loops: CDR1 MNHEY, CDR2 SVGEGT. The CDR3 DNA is TGTGCCAGCAGTTACAGTAAGAGCACTGAAGCTTTCTTT. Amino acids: CASSYSKSTEAFF.

CDR3 nucleotides: TGTGCCAGCAGCCTCCTAGCGCGAGGGTGGAATGAGCAGTTCTTC. Translated, it gives CASSLLARGWNEQFF. The rearrangement joins TRBV7-2 to TRBJ2-1; D possibly corresponds to TRBD2 (6 bases). Germline V gene data show CDR1 as SGHTA and CDR2 as FQGNSA. This CDR3 comprises 15 residues. V was shortened by 5 bases and J by 7 bases, with 18 bases between the two germline ends.

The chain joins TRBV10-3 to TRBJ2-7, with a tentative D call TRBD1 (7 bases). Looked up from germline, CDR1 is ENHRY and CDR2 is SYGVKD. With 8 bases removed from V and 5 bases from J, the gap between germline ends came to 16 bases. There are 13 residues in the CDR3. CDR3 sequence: CAIGGTVVDEQYF. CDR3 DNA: TGTGCCATCGGGGGGACAGTAGTCGACGAGCAGTACTTC.

The CDR3 loop reads CASSLWREAFF. CDR3 sequence (DNA): TGTGCCAGCAGCTTATGGAGGGAAGCTTTCTTT. The chain couples TRBV7-2 to TRBJ1-1, with D unresolved. V lost 2 bases and J lost 8, with 6 bases in between. The germline V gene encodes CDR1 SGHTA and CDR2 FQGNSA. CDR3 length equals 11 residues.

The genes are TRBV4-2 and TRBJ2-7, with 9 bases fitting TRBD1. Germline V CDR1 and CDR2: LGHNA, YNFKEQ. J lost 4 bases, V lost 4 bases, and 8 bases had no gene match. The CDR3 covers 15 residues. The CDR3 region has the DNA TGTGCCAGCAGCCTAGGGACAGGGAACTTTTACGAGCAGTACTTC. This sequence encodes CASSLGTGNFYEQYF.

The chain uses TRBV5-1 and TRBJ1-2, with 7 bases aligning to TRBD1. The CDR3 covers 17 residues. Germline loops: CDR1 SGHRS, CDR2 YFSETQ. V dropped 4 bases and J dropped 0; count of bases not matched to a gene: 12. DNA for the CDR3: TGCGCCAGCAGCATAGCTACCGGGACAGCCACTAACTATGGCTACACCTTC. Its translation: CASSIATGTATNYGYTF.

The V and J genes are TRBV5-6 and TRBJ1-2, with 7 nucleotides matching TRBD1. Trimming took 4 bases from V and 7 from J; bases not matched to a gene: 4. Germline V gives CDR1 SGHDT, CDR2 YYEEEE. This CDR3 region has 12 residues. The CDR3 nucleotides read TGTGCCAGCAGCAACGGGACAGTTGGCTACACCTTC. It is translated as CASSNGTVGYTF. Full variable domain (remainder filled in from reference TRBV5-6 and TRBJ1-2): DAGVTQSPTHLIKTRGQQVTLRCSPKSGHDTVSWYQQALGQGPQFIFQYYEEEERQRGNFPDRFSGHQFPNYSSELNVNALLLGDSALYLCASSNGTVGYTFGSGTRLTVV.

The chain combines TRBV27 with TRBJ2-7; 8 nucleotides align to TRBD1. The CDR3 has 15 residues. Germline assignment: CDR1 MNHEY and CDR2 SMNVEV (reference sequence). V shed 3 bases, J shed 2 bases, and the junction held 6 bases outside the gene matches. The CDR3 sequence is CASSLLAGGPYEQYF. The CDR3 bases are TGTGCCAGCAGTTTGTTGGCAGGGGGCCCCTACGAGCAGTACTTC.

The CDR3 is CAISGSIAGSSTDTQYF. Here the CDR3 DNA reads TGTGCCATCAGCGGAAGTATAGCGGGGTCTAGCACAGATACGCAGTATTTT. This chain joins TRBV10-3 and TRBJ2-3; 8 nucleotides agree with TRBD2. Germline values: CDR1 ENHRY, CDR2 SYGVKD. V was clipped by 6 bases and J by 0 bases; unmatched bases: 11. The CDR3 covers 17 residues.

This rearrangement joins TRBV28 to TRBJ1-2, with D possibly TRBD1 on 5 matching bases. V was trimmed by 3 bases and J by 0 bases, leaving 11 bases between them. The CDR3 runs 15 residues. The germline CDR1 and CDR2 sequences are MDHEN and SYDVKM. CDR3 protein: CASSFWTIPNYGYTF. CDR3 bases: TGTGCCAGCAGTTTTTGGACAATCCCTAACTATGGCTACACCTTC.

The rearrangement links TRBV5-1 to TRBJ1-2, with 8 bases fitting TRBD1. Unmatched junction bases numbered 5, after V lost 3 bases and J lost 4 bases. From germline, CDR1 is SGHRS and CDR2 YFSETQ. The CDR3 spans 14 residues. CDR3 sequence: CASSWGGQAYGYTF. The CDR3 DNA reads TGCGCCAGCAGCTGGGGGGGACAGGCCTATGGCTACACCTTC.

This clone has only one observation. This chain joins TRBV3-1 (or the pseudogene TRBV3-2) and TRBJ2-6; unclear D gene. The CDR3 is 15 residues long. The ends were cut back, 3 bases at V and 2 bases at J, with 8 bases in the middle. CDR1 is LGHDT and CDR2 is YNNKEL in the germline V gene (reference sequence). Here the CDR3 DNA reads TGTGCCAGCAGCCAGTTGGCAACTGGGGCCAACGTCCTGACTTTC. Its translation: CASSQLATGANVLTF.

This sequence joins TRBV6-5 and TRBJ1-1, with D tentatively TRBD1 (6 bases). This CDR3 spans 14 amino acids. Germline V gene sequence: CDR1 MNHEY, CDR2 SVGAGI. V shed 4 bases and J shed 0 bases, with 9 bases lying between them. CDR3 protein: CASSFGQLNTEAFF. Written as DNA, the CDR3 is TGTGCCAGCAGTTTCGGACAGCTGAACACTGAAGCTTTCTTT.

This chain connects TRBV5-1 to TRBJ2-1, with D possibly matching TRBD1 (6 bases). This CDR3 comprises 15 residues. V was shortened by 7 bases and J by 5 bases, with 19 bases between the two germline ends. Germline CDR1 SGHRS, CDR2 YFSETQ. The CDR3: CASGFIVGGDNEQFF. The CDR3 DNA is TGCGCCAGCGGGTTTATCGTAGGGGGAGACAATGAGCAGTTCTTC.

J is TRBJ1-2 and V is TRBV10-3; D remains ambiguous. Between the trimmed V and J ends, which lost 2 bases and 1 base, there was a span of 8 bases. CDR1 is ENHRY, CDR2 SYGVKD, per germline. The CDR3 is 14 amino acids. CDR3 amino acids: CAISEGGLNYGYTF. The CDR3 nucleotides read TGTGCCATCAGTGAGGGCGGACTTAACTATGGCTACACCTTC.

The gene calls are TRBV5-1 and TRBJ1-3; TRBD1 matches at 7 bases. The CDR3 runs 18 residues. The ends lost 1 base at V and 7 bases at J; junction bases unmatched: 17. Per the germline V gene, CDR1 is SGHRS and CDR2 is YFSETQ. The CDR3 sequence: CASSLQGGASFVENTIYF. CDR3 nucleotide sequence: TGCGCCAGCAGCTTGCAAGGGGGCGCTTCCTTTGTAGAGAACACCATATATTTT.

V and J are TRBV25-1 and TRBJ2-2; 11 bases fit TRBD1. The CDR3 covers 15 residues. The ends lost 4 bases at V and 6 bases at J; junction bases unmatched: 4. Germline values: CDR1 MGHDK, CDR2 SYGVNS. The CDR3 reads CASSGRTGGSGELFF. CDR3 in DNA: TGTGCCAGCAGTGGGAGGACAGGGGGCTCCGGGGAGCTGTTTTTT.

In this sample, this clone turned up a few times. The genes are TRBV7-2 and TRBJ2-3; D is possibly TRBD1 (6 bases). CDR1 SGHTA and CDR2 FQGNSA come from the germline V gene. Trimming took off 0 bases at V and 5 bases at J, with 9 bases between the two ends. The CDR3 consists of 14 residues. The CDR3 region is CASSLAPGVDTQYF. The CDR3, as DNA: TGTGCCAGCAGCTTAGCTCCAGGGGTAGATACGCAGTATTTT.

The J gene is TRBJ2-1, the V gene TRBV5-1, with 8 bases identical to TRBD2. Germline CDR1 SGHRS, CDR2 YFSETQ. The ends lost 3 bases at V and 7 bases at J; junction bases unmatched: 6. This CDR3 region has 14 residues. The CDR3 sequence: CASSSLAGPNEQFF. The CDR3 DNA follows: TGCGCCAGCAGCTCCCTAGCGGGCCCTAATGAGCAGTTCTTC.

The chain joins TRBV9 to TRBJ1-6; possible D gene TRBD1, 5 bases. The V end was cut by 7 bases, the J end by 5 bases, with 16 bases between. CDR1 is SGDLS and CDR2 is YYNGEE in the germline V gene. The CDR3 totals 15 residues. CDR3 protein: CASLGWQGNNSPLHF. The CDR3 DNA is TGTGCCAGCTTGGGGTGGCAGGGAAATAATTCACCCCTCCACTTT.

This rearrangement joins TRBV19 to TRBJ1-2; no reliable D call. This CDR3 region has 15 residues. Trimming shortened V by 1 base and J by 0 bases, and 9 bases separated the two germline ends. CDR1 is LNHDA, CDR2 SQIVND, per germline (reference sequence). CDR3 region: CASSIGRGTNYGYTF. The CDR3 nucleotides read TGTGCCAGTAGTATAGGGAGAGGAACTAACTATGGCTACACCTTC.

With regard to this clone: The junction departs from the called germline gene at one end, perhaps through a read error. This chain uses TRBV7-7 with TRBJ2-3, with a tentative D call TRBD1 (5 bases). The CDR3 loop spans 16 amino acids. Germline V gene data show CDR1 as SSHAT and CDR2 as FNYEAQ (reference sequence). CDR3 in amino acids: CASSLGVEFSTDTQYF. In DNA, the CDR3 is TGTGCTAGCAGCTTAGGGGTGGAGTTCAGCACAGATACGCAGTATTTT.